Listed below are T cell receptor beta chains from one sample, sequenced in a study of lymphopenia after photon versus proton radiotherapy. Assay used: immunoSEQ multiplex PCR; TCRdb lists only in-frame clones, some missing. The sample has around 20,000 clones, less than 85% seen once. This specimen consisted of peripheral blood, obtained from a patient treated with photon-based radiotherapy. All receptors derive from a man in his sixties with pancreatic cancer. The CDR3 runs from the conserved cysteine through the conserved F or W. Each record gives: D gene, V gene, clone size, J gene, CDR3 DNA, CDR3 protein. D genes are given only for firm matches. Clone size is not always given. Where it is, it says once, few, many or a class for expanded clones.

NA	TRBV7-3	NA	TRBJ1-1	TGTGCCAGCAGCCACATGGGGGTTCCCGTTTTAACAGACGAAGCTTTCTTT	CASSHMGVPVLTDEAFF
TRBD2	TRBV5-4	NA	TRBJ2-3	TGTGCCAGCACCCCCGGCGGGGGGCCGACAGATACGCAGTATTTT	CASTPGGGPTDTQYF
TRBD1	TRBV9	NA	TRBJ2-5	TGTGCCAGCAGCGCCCTCGGAGCGGCAGGGGGCCGGGAGACCCAGTACTTC	CASSALGAAGGRETQYF
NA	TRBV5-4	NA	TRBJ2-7	TGTGCCAGCAGCCCACGAGGGGCAGGACACTACGAGCAGTACTTC	CASSPRGAGHYEQYF
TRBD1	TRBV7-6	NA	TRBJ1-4	TGTGCCAGCAGCTTGGGACAGGGTGCAACTAATGAAAAACTGTTTTTT	CASSLGQGATNEKLFF
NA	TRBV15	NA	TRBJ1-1	TGTGCCACCAGCAGAGATCGTTTCGGGGCGGCTGAAGCTTTCTTT	CATSRDRFGAAEAFF
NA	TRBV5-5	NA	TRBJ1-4	TGTGCCAGCAGCTTGGAACCGCCAACTAATGAAAAACTGTTTTTT	CASSLEPPTNEKLFF
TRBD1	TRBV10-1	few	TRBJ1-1	TGCGCCAGCAGTGAGTACAGGGGATCGAACACTGAAGCTTTCTTT	CASSEYRGSNTEAFF
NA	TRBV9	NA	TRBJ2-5	TGTGCCAGCAGCGTACTCGAGAGGGAGACCCAGTACTTC	CASSVLERETQYF
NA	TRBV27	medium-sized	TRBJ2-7	TGTGCCAGCAGTTTAAGGCAGGGAATATCCTACGAGCAGTACTTC	CASSLRQGISYEQYF
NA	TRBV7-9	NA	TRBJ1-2	TGTGCCAGCAGCTTGGGGGGCTATGGCTACACCTTC	CASSLGGYGYTF
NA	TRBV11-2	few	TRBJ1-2	TGTGCCAGCAGCTTAGATCCTGCCCCCACAGCCGAATACTATGGCTACACCTTC	CASSLDPAPTAEYYGYTF
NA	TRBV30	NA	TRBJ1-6	TGTGCCTGGACAGGGAGTTCTTCACCCCTCCACTTT	CAWTGSSSPLHF
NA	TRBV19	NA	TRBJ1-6	TGTGCCAGTAGTATCGAGGGACTGACAACTTCACCCCTCCACTTT	CASSIEGLTTSPLHF
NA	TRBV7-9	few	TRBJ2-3	TGTGCCAGCAGCTCAAATCCCCAGGGTCGGGGCACAGATACGCAGTATTTT	CASSSNPQGRGTDTQYF
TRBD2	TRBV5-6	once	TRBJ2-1	TGTGCCAGCAGCCCCATGGGACTATACAATGAGCAGTTCTTC	CASSPMGLYNEQFF
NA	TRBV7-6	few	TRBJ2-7	TGTGCCAGCAGCTTGGGGTACGGGGAGCAGTACTTC	CASSLGYGEQYF
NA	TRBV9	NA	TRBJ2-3	TGTGCCAGCAGCGCCTTGGGTTTTTCTAGCACAGATACGCAGTATTTT	CASSALGFSSTDTQYF
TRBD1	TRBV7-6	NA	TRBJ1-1	TGTGCCAGCAGCTTCACAGGGGAGGGGAACACTGAAGCTTTCTTT	CASSFTGEGNTEAFF
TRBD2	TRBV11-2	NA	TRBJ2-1	TGTGCCAGCAGCTTAGATCCCGGACTAGGGAATGAGCAGTTCTTC	CASSLDPGLGNEQFF
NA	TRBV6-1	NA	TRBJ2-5	TGTGCCAGCAGTGAAATGAGGGGGTCGGAGACCCAGTACTTC	CASSEMRGSETQYF
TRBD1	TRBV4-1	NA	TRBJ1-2	TGCGCCAGCAGCCAACCCCCGGTTGGGACAGCTAACTATGGCTACACCTTC	CASSQPPVGTANYGYTF
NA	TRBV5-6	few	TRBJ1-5	TGTGCCAGCAGCTTGTTCGGGGTGGTCAATCAGCCCCAGCATTTT	CASSLFGVVNQPQHF
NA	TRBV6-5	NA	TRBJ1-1	TGTGCCACCACCAGGGGAGACACTGAAGCTTTCTTT	CATTRGDTEAFF
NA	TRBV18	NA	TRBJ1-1	TGTGCCAGCTCCGTGGAACCGACTGAAGCTTTCTTT	CASSVEPTEAFF
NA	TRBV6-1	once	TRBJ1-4	TGTGCCAGCAGTGAAGGGCTAGGGAATGAAAAACTGTTTTTT	CASSEGLGNEKLFF
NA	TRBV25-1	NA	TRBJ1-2	TGTGCCAGCAGTGATTTTAGGGGCGGGTATGGCTACACCTTC	CASSDFRGGYGYTF
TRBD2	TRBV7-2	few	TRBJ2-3	TGTGCCAGCAGCTCCAGACTAGCAGGAAGCACAGATACGCAGTATTTT	CASSSRLAGSTDTQYF
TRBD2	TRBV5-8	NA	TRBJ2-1	TGTGCCAGCAGCTTCCAGACTAGCGGGGTTCCCCCCCCTAATGAGCAGTTCTTC	CASSFQTSGVPPPNEQFF
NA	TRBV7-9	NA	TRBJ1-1	TGTGCCAGCAGCTTAGTATCCGGAGACACTGAAGCTTTCTTT	CASSLVSGDTEAFF
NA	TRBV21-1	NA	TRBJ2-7	TGTGCCAGCAGCAAAGATCCCTACGAGCAGTACTTC	CASSKDPYEQYF
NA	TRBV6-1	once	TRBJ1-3	TGTGCCAGCAGGGACAGCTTCAGAAACACCATATATTTT	CASRDSFRNTIYF
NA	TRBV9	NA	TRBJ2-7	TGTGCCAGCAGCGGCCCGACCGGGACAGAGCAGTACTTC	CASSGPTGTEQYF
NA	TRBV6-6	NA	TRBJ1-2	TGTGCCAGCAGTTACGCGTCAACAGGGTTCTATGGCTACACCTTC	CASSYASTGFYGYTF
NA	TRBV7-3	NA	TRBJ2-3	TGTGCCAGCAGCTTGGGCAGCCCAGATACGCAGTATTTT	CASSLGSPDTQYF
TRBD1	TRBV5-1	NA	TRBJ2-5	TGCGCCAGCAGCCCAGGACAGGCGAACCAAGAGACCCAGTACTTC	CASSPGQANQETQYF
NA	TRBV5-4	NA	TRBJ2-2	TGTGCCAGCAGCTTAGGTCAAACAACCGGGGAGCTGTTTTTT	CASSLGQTTGELFF
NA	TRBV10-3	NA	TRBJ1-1	TGTGCCACAACCTCGAACACTGAAGCTTTCTTT	CATTSNTEAFF
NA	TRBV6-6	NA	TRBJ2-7	TGTGCCAGCAGTTACCCCTACGAGCAGTACTTC	CASSYPYEQYF
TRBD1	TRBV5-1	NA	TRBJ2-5	TGCGCCAGCAGCTCGGGACAGGGGGACCAAGAGACCCAGTACTTC	CASSSGQGDQETQYF
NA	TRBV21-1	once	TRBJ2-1	TGTGCCAGGACTGGTGGGGCCCGAGGGGATGGCGATGAGCAGTTCTTC	CARTGGARGDGDEQFF
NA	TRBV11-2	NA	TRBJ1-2	TGTGCCAGCAGCCAAGATCTGTCAGGGAGCGGCTACACCTTC	CASSQDLSGSGYTF
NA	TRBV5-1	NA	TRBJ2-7	TGCGCCAGCAGCCAGGCCTTGGGAAGACTGGGCTACGAGCAGTACTTC	CASSQALGRLGYEQYF
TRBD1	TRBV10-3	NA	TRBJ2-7	TGTGCCTCGGGACAGGGAGACGAGCAGTACTTC	CASGQGDEQYF
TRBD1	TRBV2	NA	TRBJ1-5	TGTGCCAGCAGAGCGGACAGGGGCGGGTCGAGCAATCAGCCCCAGCATTTT	CASRADRGGSSNQPQHF
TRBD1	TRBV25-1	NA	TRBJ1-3	TGTGCCAGCAGTGAGGGACAGGGTGCTGGAAACACCATATATTTT	CASSEGQGAGNTIYF
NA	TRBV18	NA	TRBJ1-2	TGTGCCAGCTCACCCCCCGGGCGAGACTACTATGGCTACACCTTC	CASSPPGRDYYGYTF
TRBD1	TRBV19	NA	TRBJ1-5	TGTGCCAGTAGTCCACGGACAGGGGGGAATCAGCCCCAGCATTTT	CASSPRTGGNQPQHF
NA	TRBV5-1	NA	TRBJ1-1	TGCGCCAGCAGCTTAAATCCGGGGTCGAACACTGAAGCTTTCTTT	CASSLNPGSNTEAFF
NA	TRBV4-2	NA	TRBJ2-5	TGTGCCAGCAGCCAAGATAAGTTAAGGCAGCAAGAGACCCAGTACTTC	CASSQDKLRQQETQYF
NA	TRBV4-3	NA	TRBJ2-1	TGCGCCAGCAGCCAATCCACGGGACCTTCAGGTGAGCAGTTCTTC	CASSQSTGPSGEQFF